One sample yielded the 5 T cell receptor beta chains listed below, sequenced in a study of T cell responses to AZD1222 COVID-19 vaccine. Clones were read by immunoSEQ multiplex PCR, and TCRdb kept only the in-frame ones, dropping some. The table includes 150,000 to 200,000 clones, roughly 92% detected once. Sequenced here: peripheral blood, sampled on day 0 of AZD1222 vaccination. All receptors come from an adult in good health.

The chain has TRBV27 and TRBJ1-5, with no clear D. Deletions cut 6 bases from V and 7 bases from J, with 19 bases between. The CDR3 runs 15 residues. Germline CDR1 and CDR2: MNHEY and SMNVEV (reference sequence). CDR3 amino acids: CASRRLPIGGQPQHF. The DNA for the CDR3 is TGTGCCAGCAGACGATTACCCATTGGCGGGCAGCCCCAGCATTTT.

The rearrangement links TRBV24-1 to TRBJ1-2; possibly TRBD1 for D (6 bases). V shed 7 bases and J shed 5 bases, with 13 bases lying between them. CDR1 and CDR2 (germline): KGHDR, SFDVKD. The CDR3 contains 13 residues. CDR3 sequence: CATSTGAAYGYTF. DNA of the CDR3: TGTGCCACCAGCACGGGGGCGGCATATGGCTACACCTTC.

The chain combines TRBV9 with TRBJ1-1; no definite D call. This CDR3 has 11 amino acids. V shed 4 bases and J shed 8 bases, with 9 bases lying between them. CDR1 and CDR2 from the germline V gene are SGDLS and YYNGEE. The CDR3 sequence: CASSPVPEAFF. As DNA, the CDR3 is TGTGCCAGCAGCCCTGTACCCGAAGCTTTCTTT.

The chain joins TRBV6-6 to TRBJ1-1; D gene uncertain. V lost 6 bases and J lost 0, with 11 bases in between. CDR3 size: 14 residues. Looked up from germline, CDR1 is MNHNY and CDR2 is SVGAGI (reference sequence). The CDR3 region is CASSGSQMNTEAFF. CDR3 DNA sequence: TGTGCCAGCAGCGGCAGCCAGATGAACACTGAAGCTTTCTTT.

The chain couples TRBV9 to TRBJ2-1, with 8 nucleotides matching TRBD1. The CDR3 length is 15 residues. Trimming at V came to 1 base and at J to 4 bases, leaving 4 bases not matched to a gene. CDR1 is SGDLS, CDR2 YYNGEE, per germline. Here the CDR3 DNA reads TGTGCCAGCAGCGTACGAACAGGGGGATACAATGAGCAGTTCTTC. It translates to CASSVRTGGYNEQFF.